The rows below give T cell receptor beta chains drawn from one sample of a study of shared clonotypes between healthy human individuals. TCRdb's table, derived via immunoSEQ multiplex PCR, lists solely in-frame clones and lacks some. The sample has 2 million or so clones, roughly 95% seen once. The sequenced sample consisted of naive CD8+ T cells sorted from blood. All receptors derive from a man aged 18 to 35 in good health. Each CDR3 is given with its conserved first and last residue. D genes are given only for firm matches. Where a row states a size, it is once, few, many or the class of an expanded clone; other rows omit it.

NA	TRBJ2-5	TRBV7-9	NA	TGTGCCAGCAGCTTATCCCTGGGTCTTTGGGAGACCCAGTACTTC	CASSLSLGLWETQYF
NA	TRBJ2-2	TRBV13	NA	TGTGCCAGCAGCTTAGGCCGGGCAGACGGGGAGCTGTTTTTT	CASSLGRADGELFF
NA	TRBJ2-7	TRBV7-9	NA	TGTGCCAGCAGCTCCCGGGACCCCCCCTACGAGCAGTACTTC	CASSSRDPPYEQYF
NA	TRBJ2-1	TRBV6-5	TRBD2	TGTGCCAGCCAGAGCGGGGAGCGCTACAATGAGCAGTTCTTC	CASQSGERYNEQFF
once	TRBJ1-1	TRBV10-2	NA	TGCGCCAGCAGTGTCTGGAACACTGAAGCTTTCTTT	CASSVWNTEAFF
NA	TRBJ2-7	TRBV4-3	TRBD2	TGCGCCAGCAGCCAAGCTTGGGCGGGAGGGCCATACGAGCAGTACTTC	CASSQAWAGGPYEQYF
NA	TRBJ2-3	TRBV7-9	TRBD2	TGTGCCAGCAGCTTGAGGCTAGCGGACACAGATACGCAGTATTTT	CASSLRLADTDTQYF
NA	TRBJ2-1	TRBV7-9	NA	TGTGCCAGCAGCCTATATAGCTCCTACAATGAGCAGTTCTTC	CASSLYSSYNEQFF
NA	TRBJ1-2	TRBV6-1	TRBD1	TGTGCCAGCAGTGAGTATGCTGGGACAGGTGATGGCTACACCTTC	CASSEYAGTGDGYTF
NA	TRBJ2-1	TRBV9	TRBD1	TGTGCCAGCAGCGCCTCCGGGACAGGGGGCTTTGATGAGCAGTTCTTC	CASSASGTGGFDEQFF
NA	TRBJ1-1	TRBV19	TRBD1	TGTGCCAGTAGTATAATGGCAGGGGGGAACACTGAAGCTTTCTTT	CASSIMAGGNTEAFF
NA	TRBJ2-7	TRBV7-7	TRBD2	TGTGCTAGCAGTCCTACCCCGGGGGGGGACTACGAGCAGTACTTC	CASSPTPGGDYEQYF
NA	TRBJ2-1	TRBV11-1	TRBD2	TGTGCCAGCAGCTTAGGGGGCGGGGGCTCCTACAATGAGCAGTTCTTC	CASSLGGGGSYNEQFF
NA	TRBJ2-5	TRBV28	TRBD2	TGTGCCAGCAGCACCGGGACTAGCGAAGTGGAGACCCAGTACTTC	CASSTGTSEVETQYF
NA	TRBJ2-5	TRBV7-9	TRBD2	TGTGCCAGCAGCTTTGGACTAGGACAAGAGACCCAGTACTTC	CASSFGLGQETQYF